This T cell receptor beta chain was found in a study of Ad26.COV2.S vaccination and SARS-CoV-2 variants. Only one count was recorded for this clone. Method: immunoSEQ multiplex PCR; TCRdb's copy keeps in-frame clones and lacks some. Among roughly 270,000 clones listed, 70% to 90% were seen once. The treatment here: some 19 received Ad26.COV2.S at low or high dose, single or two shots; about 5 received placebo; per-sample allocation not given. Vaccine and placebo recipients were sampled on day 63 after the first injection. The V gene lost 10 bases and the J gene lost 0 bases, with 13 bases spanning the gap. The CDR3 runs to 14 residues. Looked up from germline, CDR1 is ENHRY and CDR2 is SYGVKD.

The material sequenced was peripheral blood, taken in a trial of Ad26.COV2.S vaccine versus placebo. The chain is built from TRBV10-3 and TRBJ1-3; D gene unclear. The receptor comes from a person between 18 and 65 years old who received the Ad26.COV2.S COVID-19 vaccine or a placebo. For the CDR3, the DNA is TGTGCCACCTGGGCCAGCTTCTCTGGAAACACCATATATTTT. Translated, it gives CATWASFSGNTIYF.